This is a list of T cell receptor beta chains from one sample in a study of long-term antiretroviral therapy in people with HIV. Clones were sequenced by immunoSEQ multiplex PCR, and TCRdb holds only the in-frame ones, with some missing. The sample yields over 40,000 clones, less than 95% seen once. The specimen comprised unsorted PBMCs, sampled around 9 years after starting antiretroviral therapy. The receptors come from a man younger than 45 with HIV. CDR3s include the opening cysteine and the closing phenylalanine or tryptophan. Each record gives: clone size, D gene, J gene, V gene, CDR3 DNA, CDR3 protein. The D gene is left open where the match is weak. A row's size may be missing; if present it is once, few, many or a size class.

clone size: few
D gene: -
J gene: TRBJ1-6
V gene: TRBV4-2
CDR3 DNA: TGTGCCAGCAGCCAGGCCCAGACCGGAGACGGACTTTCACCCCTCCACTTT
CDR3 protein: CASSQAQTGDGLSPLHF

clone size: -
D gene: -
J gene: TRBJ2-5
V gene: TRBV18
CDR3 DNA: TGTGCCAGCTCACCAAGGAACCAAGAGACCCAGTACTTC
CDR3 protein: CASSPRNQETQYF

clone size: -
D gene: TRBD2
J gene: TRBJ2-3
V gene: TRBV28
CDR3 DNA: TGTGCCAGCAGTCCACCTGGGGGGGGGACAGATACGCAGTATTTT
CDR3 protein: CASSPPGGGTDTQYF

clone size: -
D gene: -
J gene: TRBJ2-1
V gene: TRBV7-2
CDR3 DNA: TGTGCCAGCAGCTTAGGGCATAAGACACACAGCTCCTACAATGAGCAGTTCTTC
CDR3 protein: CASSLGHKTHSSYNEQFF

clone size: -
D gene: -
J gene: TRBJ2-3
V gene: TRBV10-1
CDR3 DNA: TGCGCCAGCTCCCGGGGGATTGGCTCAGCAGATACGCAGTATTTT
CDR3 protein: CASSRGIGSADTQYF

clone size: -
D gene: -
J gene: TRBJ2-3
V gene: TRBV2
CDR3 DNA: TGTGCCAGCAGTGACAGCGGCCTAAGAGTAGATACGCAGTATTTT
CDR3 protein: CASSDSGLRVDTQYF

clone size: -
D gene: -
J gene: TRBJ1-1
V gene: TRBV5-1
CDR3 DNA: TGCGCCAGCAGCTTGGAGGCGTCGGGCACTGAAGCTTTCTTT
CDR3 protein: CASSLEASGTEAFF

clone size: -
D gene: -
J gene: TRBJ1-1
V gene: TRBV7-9
CDR3 DNA: TGTGCCAGCAGCATGAACGCCGGGGGGGGGAAGAAGGCTTTCTTT
CDR3 protein: CASSMNAGGGKKAFF

clone size: -
D gene: -
J gene: TRBJ1-3
V gene: TRBV18
CDR3 DNA: TGTGCCAGCTCACCCGAGGGGACTGGAAACACCATATATTTT
CDR3 protein: CASSPEGTGNTIYF

clone size: once
D gene: -
J gene: TRBJ1-1
V gene: TRBV11-2
CDR3 DNA: TGTGCCAGCAGCTTAGAGCCCCTGATGATGAACACTGAAGCTTTCTTT
CDR3 protein: CASSLEPLMMNTEAFF

clone size: -
D gene: TRBD2
J gene: TRBJ2-2
V gene: TRBV7-3
CDR3 DNA: TGTGCCAGCAGCTGGGGGGGAGTTCGGAACACCGGGGAGCTGTTTTTT
CDR3 protein: CASSWGGVRNTGELFF

clone size: -
D gene: TRBD1
J gene: TRBJ2-3
V gene: TRBV15
CDR3 DNA: TGTGCCACCAGCAGAGATCGATCGGGACAGGCCTACACAGATACGCAGTATTTT
CDR3 protein: CATSRDRSGQAYTDTQYF

clone size: -
D gene: -
J gene: TRBJ1-1
V gene: TRBV6-1
CDR3 DNA: TGTGCCAGCAGTGAAGGTCAGATTGAAGCTTTCTTT
CDR3 protein: CASSEGQIEAFF

clone size: -
D gene: -
J gene: TRBJ2-1
V gene: TRBV29-1
CDR3 DNA: TGCAGCGTTGCCCCTCAGGGCTCCTACAATGAGCAGTTCTTC
CDR3 protein: CSVAPQGSYNEQFF

clone size: once
D gene: -
J gene: TRBJ1-2
V gene: TRBV9
CDR3 DNA: TGTGCCAGCAGCGGCTCCGGGCAGGAGCGCTACACCTTC
CDR3 protein: CASSGSGQERYTF

clone size: -
D gene: TRBD1
J gene: TRBJ2-5
V gene: TRBV9
CDR3 DNA: TGTGCCAGCAGCCTCTCGGGACAGAAAGAGACCCAGTACTTC
CDR3 protein: CASSLSGQKETQYF

clone size: -
D gene: TRBD1
J gene: TRBJ1-4
V gene: TRBV6-1
CDR3 DNA: TGTGCCAGCATGATAGACAGGGCCCGTGAAAAACTGTTTTTT
CDR3 protein: CASMIDRAREKLFF

clone size: -
D gene: TRBD1
J gene: TRBJ2-2
V gene: TRBV7-3
CDR3 DNA: TGTGCCAGCAGCTTTGGGACAGGCTCCGGGGAGCTGTTTTTT
CDR3 protein: CASSFGTGSGELFF

clone size: -
D gene: -
J gene: TRBJ2-2
V gene: TRBV5-1
CDR3 DNA: TGCGCCAGCAGCTTGGGTCGGAGGGCGAACACCGGGGAGCTGTTTTTT
CDR3 protein: CASSLGRRANTGELFF

clone size: -
D gene: -
J gene: TRBJ2-1
V gene: TRBV7-2
CDR3 DNA: TGTGCCAGCAGCTTAGGGTGGGTCTACAATGAGCAGTTCTTC
CDR3 protein: CASSLGWVYNEQFF

clone size: -
D gene: -
J gene: TRBJ1-5
V gene: TRBV10-2
CDR3 DNA: TGCGCCACCACGGACCTCGACTGGACAGGCAATCAGCCCCAGCATTTT
CDR3 protein: CATTDLDWTGNQPQHF

clone size: -
D gene: -
J gene: TRBJ2-2
V gene: TRBV2
CDR3 DNA: TGTGCCAGCAGTCGGGTGAGGCCAGGACCAACGAACACCGGGGAGCTGTTTTTT
CDR3 protein: CASSRVRPGPTNTGELFF

clone size: -
D gene: TRBD2
J gene: TRBJ2-1
V gene: TRBV7-2
CDR3 DNA: TGTGCCAGCAGCTTACTCGGGGGGGCCTACAATGAGCAGTTCTTC
CDR3 protein: CASSLLGGAYNEQFF

clone size: -
D gene: -
J gene: TRBJ1-3
V gene: TRBV5-1
CDR3 DNA: TGCGCCAGCAGCTTGACGACAGGTGGAAACTCTGGAAACACCATATATTTT
CDR3 protein: CASSLTTGGNSGNTIYF

clone size: -
D gene: -
J gene: TRBJ1-4
V gene: TRBV19
CDR3 DNA: TGTGCCAGTATGGGGAGGGGAGCTCCGAGGGGTGAAAAACTGTTTTTT
CDR3 protein: CASMGRGAPRGEKLFF

clone size: -
D gene: TRBD1
J gene: TRBJ2-7
V gene: TRBV5-8
CDR3 DNA: TGTGCCATCGAATCGAGACAGGGAGCCTACGAGCAGTACTTC
CDR3 protein: CAIESRQGAYEQYF

clone size: -
D gene: TRBD1
J gene: TRBJ1-2
V gene: TRBV7-8
CDR3 DNA: TGTGCCAGCAGCGCGGGACAGTCTAGCGGTGTTGGCTACACCTTC
CDR3 protein: CASSAGQSSGVGYTF

clone size: -
D gene: TRBD1
J gene: TRBJ1-1
V gene: TRBV9
CDR3 DNA: TGTGCCAGCAGCGCCAATGGACAGGGAGAAGTTGAAGCTTTCTTT
CDR3 protein: CASSANGQGEVEAFF

clone size: -
D gene: -
J gene: TRBJ1-2
V gene: TRBV11-2
CDR3 DNA: TGTGCCAGCAGCCCCCCAGCTATCTATGGCTACACCTTC
CDR3 protein: CASSPPAIYGYTF

clone size: -
D gene: -
J gene: TRBJ2-3
V gene: TRBV5-1
CDR3 DNA: TGCGCCAGCAGCTTACGGGATACGCAGTATTTT
CDR3 protein: CASSLRDTQYF

clone size: -
D gene: -
J gene: TRBJ2-7
V gene: TRBV2
CDR3 DNA: TGTGCCAGCAGTGAAGCCCCAGGGGTTGCCGAGCAGTACTTC
CDR3 protein: CASSEAPGVAEQYF

clone size: -
D gene: TRBD1
J gene: TRBJ1-1
V gene: TRBV10-1
CDR3 DNA: TGCGCCAGCAGTCGGGACAGGGCGTCTGAAGCTTTCTTT
CDR3 protein: CASSRDRASEAFF

clone size: -
D gene: -
J gene: TRBJ1-1
V gene: TRBV6-5
CDR3 DNA: TGTGCCAGCAGTTCTCTCGGGCTGAACACTGAAGCTTTCTTT
CDR3 protein: CASSSLGLNTEAFF

clone size: -
D gene: -
J gene: TRBJ2-1
V gene: TRBV20-1
CDR3 DNA: TGCAGTGCCTCGACCCTCGGAGAGCAGTTCTTC
CDR3 protein: CSASTLGEQFF

clone size: -
D gene: TRBD1
J gene: TRBJ2-1
V gene: TRBV5-6
CDR3 DNA: TGTGCCAGCAGCCTGCGGACAGGGACGAATGAGCAGTTCTTC
CDR3 protein: CASSLRTGTNEQFF

clone size: -
D gene: -
J gene: TRBJ2-1
V gene: TRBV15
CDR3 DNA: TGTGCCACCAGCAGAGATCAAGGCATCAATGAGCAGTTCTTC
CDR3 protein: CATSRDQGINEQFF

clone size: -
D gene: -
J gene: TRBJ2-7
V gene: TRBV7-9
CDR3 DNA: TGTGCCAGCAGCTTAGGACAGCCCTACGAGCAGTACTTC
CDR3 protein: CASSLGQPYEQYF

clone size: -
D gene: TRBD1
J gene: TRBJ1-2
V gene: TRBV30
CDR3 DNA: TGTGCCTGGAGCCGGACAGGGAAAGATGGCTACACCTTC
CDR3 protein: CAWSRTGKDGYTF

clone size: -
D gene: -
J gene: TRBJ1-6
V gene: TRBV30
CDR3 DNA: TGTGCCTGGAGCGGTGATTTCTCACCCCTCCACTTT
CDR3 protein: CAWSGDFSPLHF

clone size: -
D gene: -
J gene: TRBJ2-5
V gene: TRBV7-2
CDR3 DNA: TGTGCCAGCAGCGGGGGACCACGGGAGACCCAGTACTTC
CDR3 protein: CASSGGPRETQYF

clone size: -
D gene: -
J gene: TRBJ1-5
V gene: TRBV2
CDR3 DNA: TGTGCCACGAAGACAGGTGCTGAGCAGCCCCAGCATTTT
CDR3 protein: CATKTGAEQPQHF

clone size: -
D gene: -
J gene: TRBJ1-1
V gene: TRBV11-2
CDR3 DNA: TGTGCCAGCACCCGCGCGGGAAAAGGAGCTGAAGCTTTCTTT
CDR3 protein: CASTRAGKGAEAFF